The 22 T cell receptor beta chains below all came from one sample that was sequenced in a study of early T cells in non-severe SARS-CoV-2 infection. MiXCR, applied by TCRdb to the 5' RACE reads, yields one record per CDR3 protein. The sample includes around 56,000 distinct CDR3 sequences, less than 15% of them seen just once. Source: whole blood, taken at baseline. These TCRs come from an adult who was a healthcare worker with PCR-confirmed SARS-CoV-2 infection or an uninfected control (not recorded which).

The chain carries TRBV5-5 and TRBJ1-2; D is possibly TRBD1 (5 bases). The germline V and J ends were trimmed by 6 bases and 6 bases, with 18 bases remaining between them. CDR1 is SGHKS, CDR2 YYEKEE, per germline (reference sequence). The CDR3 extends over 14 amino acids. This chain's CDR3 is CASNPLGGANGYTF. In DNA, the CDR3 is TGTGCCAGCAACCCACTAGGAGGGGCAAATGGCTACACCTTC.

The chain's CDR3 is CASSQTSSSTDTQYF. CDR3 sequence (DNA): TGTGCCAGCAGCCAGACATCATCTAGCACAGATACGCAGTATTTT. The rearrangement joins TRBV6-5 to TRBJ2-3; D uncertain. Germline CDR1 MNHEY, CDR2 SVGAGI. There are 15 residues in the CDR3. Trimming removed 6 bases at V and 0 bases at J, with 13 bases between.

V and J are TRBV29-1 and TRBJ2-7; 8 nucleotides match TRBD1. Germline assignment: CDR1 SQVTM and CDR2 ANQGSEA. CDR3 size: 17 residues. V lost 7 bases to trimming and J lost 4 bases; unmatched junction nucleotides: 21. The CDR3 reads CSARERRGTGFQYEQYF. The CDR3 DNA reads TGCAGCGCCCGCGAACGCAGGGGGACAGGATTTCAATACGAGCAGTACTTC.

The chain combines TRBV18 with TRBJ2-4; D might be TRBD1 (6 bases). The germline V gene has CDR1 KGHSH and CDR2 LQKENI. The V end was cut by 3 bases, the J end by 6 bases, with 15 bases between. The CDR3 loop spans 15 amino acids. This CDR3 reads CASSPGSGHRNIQYF. The CDR3 coding sequence is TGTGCCAGCTCACCGGGCTCGGGACACCGAAACATTCAGTACTTC.

This clonotype was picked up many times. The chain recombines TRBV12-3 or TRBV12-4 with TRBJ1-3, with D possibly TRBD1 on 6 matching bases. Trimming shortened V by 6 bases and J by 0 bases, and 21 bases separated the two germline ends. This CDR3 has 18 amino acids. CDR3 nucleotides: TGTGCCAGCAGACGATCCCCCGGGACATCGAGCTCTGGAAACACCATATATTTT. This codes for CASRRSPGTSSSGNTIYF.

Many counts were recorded for this clonotype. V gene TRBV27 combines with J gene TRBJ1-2; D not resolved. Trimming pared 0 bases from V and 8 bases from J, leaving 10 bases between. The CDR3 is 13 residues long. CDR1 is MNHEY, CDR2 SMNVEV, per germline (reference sequence). CDR3 nucleotides: TGTGCCAGCAGTTTATCACCACAGAGGGGCTACACCTTC. Translated: CASSLSPQRGYTF.

This clonotype has a handful of counts. V gene TRBV12-3 or TRBV12-4 combines with J gene TRBJ1-1, with D uncertain. The CDR3 spans 13 residues. The V end lost 7 bases, the J end lost 1 base, and 10 bases lay between the germline ends. In DNA form, the CDR3 reads TGTGCCAGCACCCCTCGGGGGAACACTGAAGCTTTCTTT. Residues: CASTPRGNTEAFF.

This chain's CDR3 is CASSTSLQGIAFF. The CDR3 DNA is TGTGCCAGTAGTACGTCCTTACAGGGGATAGCTTTCTTT. This chain joins TRBV19 and TRBJ1-1; 7 nucleotides align to TRBD1. Germline trimming cut 4 bases from V and 10 bases from J; bases unmatched to any gene: 9. From germline, CDR1 is LNHDA and CDR2 SQIVND (reference sequence). The length of the CDR3 is 13 residues. Looking up the rest from reference TRBV19 and TRBJ1-1 gives the full variable domain: DGGITQSPKYLFRKEGQNVTLSCEQNLNHDAMYWYRQDPGQGLRLIYYSQIVNDFQKGDIAEGYSVSREKKESFPLTVTSAQKNPTAFYLCASSTSLQGIAFFGQGTRLTVV.

At least ten counts were recorded for this clonotype. The rearrangement uses TRBV6-1 and TRBJ2-2; D remains ambiguous. V lost 2 bases, J lost 3 bases, and 7 bases lay in between. The CDR3 totals 14 residues. Germline CDR1 and CDR2: MNHNS and SASEGT. CDR3 bases: TGTGCCAGCAGTGAAAGGGCTTACACCGGGGAGCTGTTTTTT. Amino acids: CASSERAYTGELFF.

There are a few counts of this clonotype. The V and J genes are TRBV6-4 and TRBJ2-3, with D perhaps TRBD1 or TRBD2 (5 bases each). Trimming stripped 5 bases from V and 2 bases from J, with 17 bases between. The CDR3 has 16 residues. The germline V gene has CDR1 MRHNA and CDR2 SNTAGT. CDR3 region: CASSRDALAPTDTQYF. In nucleotides, the CDR3 is TGTGCCAGCAGTCGGGACGCGCTAGCCCCCACAGATACGCAGTATTTT.

The gene calls are TRBV6-6 and TRBJ2-5; a possible D gene is TRBD1 (5 bases). V lost 7 bases to trimming and J lost 3 bases, with 9 bases between them. The length of the CDR3 is 12 residues. Germline CDR1 reads MNHNY; CDR2 reads SVGAGI (reference sequence). The CDR3 DNA is TGTGCCAGCATTTCAGGGAAAGAGACCCAGTACTTC. It is translated as CASISGKETQYF.

The genes are TRBV20-1 and TRBJ2-7; tentatively, D is TRBD1 (6 bases). The CDR3 covers 13 residues. Germline assignment: CDR1 DFQATT and CDR2 SNEGSKA (reference sequence). V lost 3 bases and J 3 bases, leaving 12 bases between the germline ends. The CDR3: CSARLTGSYEQYF. CDR3 sequence (DNA): TGCAGTGCTAGGCTGACAGGAAGCTACGAGCAGTACTTC.

Only a few counts were recorded for this clonotype. V usage is TRBV11-2 and J usage is TRBJ2-5; D gene unclear. The CDR3 loop spans 15 amino acids. From germline, CDR1 is SGHAT and CDR2 FQNNGV. The V and J ends lost 0 bases and 7 bases respectively, with 15 bases between them. CDR3 loop: CASSLDHQLAGTQYF. In DNA, the CDR3 is TGTGCCAGCAGCTTAGATCACCAGCTTGCCGGGACCCAGTACTTC.

V and J are TRBV12-3 or TRBV12-4 and TRBJ2-3, with 12 bases lining up with TRBD2. Trimming at V came to 4 bases and at J to 4 bases, leaving 0 bases not matched to a gene. This CDR3 comprises 14 residues. The CDR3, as DNA: TGTGCCAGCAGTTCTAGCGGGAGGGCAGATACGCAGTATTTT. The encoded protein is CASSSSGRADTQYF.

The V call is TRBV5-1, the J call TRBJ1-5; D is unclear. CDR3 length: 13 amino acids. Germline lookup yields CDR1 SGHRS and CDR2 YFSETQ. V lost 0 bases, J lost 7 bases, and 8 bases lay in between. The CDR3 here is CASSLEADQPQHF. DNA for the CDR3: TGCGCCAGCAGCTTGGAAGCGGACCAGCCCCAGCATTTT.

This clonotype was seen a few times. The chain combines TRBV9 with TRBJ2-3, with D perhaps TRBD2 (5 bases). The V end was cut by 0 bases, the J end by 6 bases, with 11 bases between. Germline V gives CDR1 SGDLS, CDR2 YYNGEE. The CDR3 spans 14 residues. The CDR3 DNA follows: TGTGCCAGCAGCGTAGGCCCAACGGGGGATACGCAGTATTTT. The encoded protein is CASSVGPTGDTQYF. Together with reference TRBV9 and TRBJ2-3, the CDR3 gives the full variable domain: DSGVTQTPKHLITATGQRVTLRCSPRSGDLSVYWYQQSLDQGLQFLIQYYNGEERAKGNILERFSAQQFPDLHSELNLSSLELGDSALYFCASSVGPTGDTQYFGPGTRLTVL.

This clonotype was found once. The chain uses TRBV7-9 and TRBJ1-6; maybe TRBD1 (6 bases). Per germline, CDR1 SEHNR and CDR2 FQNEAQ (reference sequence). V was shortened by 3 bases and J by 10 bases, with 13 bases between the two germline ends. The CDR3 sequence is 14 residues long. The CDR3, as DNA: TGTGCCAGCAGCTTCCTGGACAGAAAATCACCCCTCCACTTT. It translates to CASSFLDRKSPLHF. Based on the CDR3 plus reference TRBV7-9 and TRBJ1-6, the full variable domain is DTGVSQNPRHKITKRGQNVTFRCDPISEHNRLYWYRQTLGQGPEFLTYFQNEAQLEKSRLLSDRFSAERPKGSFSTLEIQRTEQGDSAMYLCASSFLDRKSPLHFGNGTRLTVT.

Ten or more counts support this clonotype. The rearrangement uses TRBV27 and TRBJ1-2, with D uncertain. This CDR3 contains 13 residues. Trimming removed 8 bases at V and 3 bases at J, with 13 bases between. Germline V CDR1 and CDR2: MNHEY, SMNVEV (reference sequence). As DNA, the CDR3 is TGTGCCAGCGCTAGTCGGCTAGACTATGGCTACACCTTC. This encodes CASASRLDYGYTF.

This clonotype has a count of ten or more. This sequence joins TRBV7-9 and TRBJ2-2, with D possibly TRBD1 on 6 matching bases. The germline gives CDR1 SEHNR, CDR2 FQNEAQ (reference sequence). V lost 4 bases, J lost 2 bases, and 17 bases lay in between. The length of the CDR3 is 17 residues. The CDR3 sequence is CASSSSFRDTNTGELFF. The CDR3 DNA reads TGTGCCAGCAGCTCCTCCTTTCGGGACACTAACACCGGGGAGCTGTTTTTT.

CDR3 DNA: TGTGCCAGCAGCCTCGGACAGGGCCAGAACGAGCAGTACTTC. Its protein is CASSLGQGQNEQYF. The J gene is TRBJ2-7, the V gene TRBV7-2, with 8 bases aligning to TRBD1. The length of the CDR3 is 14 residues. Germline lookup yields CDR1 SGHTA and CDR2 FQGNSA. The V and J ends lost 5 bases and 5 bases, in that order; junction bases with no gene match: 8.

CDR3 residues: CASSPMAGETQYF. For the CDR3, the DNA is TGTGCCAGCAGCCCTATGGCGGGGGAGACCCAGTACTTC. The chain uses TRBV7-3 and TRBJ2-5; TRBD2 might be the D (6 bases). CDR1 SGHTA and CDR2 FQGTGA come from the germline V gene. V shed 5 bases and J shed 5 bases, with 12 bases lying between them. This CDR3 is built from 13 residues.

The chain is built from TRBV27 and TRBJ2-7; 8 bases map to TRBD1. This CDR3 is 14 amino acids long. After removal of 5 bases from V and 4 bases from J, the junction contained 7 bases not matched to a gene. Germline CDR1 MNHEY, CDR2 SMNVEV (reference sequence). CDR3 region: CASSPNGQGYEQYF. Written as DNA, the CDR3 is TGTGCCAGCAGTCCAAACGGACAGGGTTACGAGCAGTACTTC.